This TCR beta chain was identified during a study of control samples from healthy donors and cancer patients. Germline values: CDR1 MGHRA, CDR2 YSYEKL. Trimming removed 0 bases from V and 5 bases from J, with 11 bases in between. This CDR3 has 15 residues. Generated by immunoSEQ multiplex PCR, the TCRdb table keeps only in-frame clones and is missing some. The sample consists of 160,000 or so clones, 93% of them appearing once. The source is a man aged 50-59 years in good health. Material: blood. The J gene is TRBJ1-5, the V gene TRBV4-1; TRBD1 might be the D (6 bases). In DNA form, the CDR3 reads TGCGCCAGCAGCCAAGAAGGACAGATCGATCAGCCCCAGCATTTT. It specifies CASSQEGQIDQPQHF.